Listed here are 29 T cell receptor beta chains from one sample, sequenced in a study of T cell repertoires in cytomegalovirus infection. TCRdb called the reads again in MiXCR, with one record for every CDR3 protein. The sample lists approximately 290,000 distinct CDR3 sequences, roughly a quarter seen once, with over 11% in the top ten. Sequenced: PBMCs. The receptors come from a human donor in good health (CMV status not recorded). Some clones in this sample may be carry-over from other donors' samples.

This clonotype showed up many times. The rearrangement links TRBV28 to TRBJ1-2; 7 nucleotides line up with TRBD1. The CDR3 contains 13 residues. J gave up 4 bases and V 6 bases, and 5 bases lay outside the gene matches. Germline CDR1 is MDHEN and CDR2 is SYDVKM. CDR3 nucleotide sequence: TGTGCCAGCAGCTTGGGACAGCTCTATGGCTACACCTTC. This codes for CASSLGQLYGYTF.

The CDR3 sequence: CASSDPGEGTNEKLFF. DNA for the CDR3: TGTGCCAGCAGTGACCCAGGGGAGGGAACTAATGAAAAACTGTTTTTT. This chain uses TRBV27 with TRBJ1-4; D is possibly TRBD1 (6 bases). Germline V gives CDR1 MNHEY, CDR2 SMNVEV (reference sequence). The CDR3 covers 16 residues. V was shortened by 5 bases and J by 1 base, with 14 bases between the two germline ends. Looking up the rest from reference TRBV27 and TRBJ1-4 gives the full variable domain: EAQVTQNPRYLITVTGKKLTVTCSQNMNHEYMSWYRQDPGLGLRQIYYSMNVEVTDKGDVPEGYKVSRKEKRNFPLILESPSPNQTSLYFCASSDPGEGTNEKLFFGSGTQLSVL.

This sequence joins TRBV6-1 and TRBJ2-2; D remains unclear. The CDR3 has 14 residues. Germline lookup yields CDR1 MNHNS and CDR2 SASEGT. Trimming took 5 bases from V and 0 from J, leaving 7 bases between them. The CDR3 region has the DNA TGTGCCAGCAGTATGCGGCCGAACACCGGGGAGCTGTTTTTT. Translating it yields CASSMRPNTGELFF.

The table lists this clonotype with a few counts. V usage is TRBV29-1 and J usage is TRBJ2-1; 7 bases align to TRBD2. The CDR3 is made up of 16 amino acids. The V gene end was trimmed by 4 bases and the J gene end by 2 bases; junction bases not matched to a gene: 11. Germline CDR1 and CDR2: SQVTM and ANQGSEA. The DNA for the CDR3 is TGCAGCGTTGGCGGGAGCGCTGGGGTGGCCTACAATGAGCAGTTCTTC. It codes for CSVGGSAGVAYNEQFF.

Only a few counts were recorded for this clonotype. The rearrangement links TRBV7-2 to TRBJ2-7; D not certain. This CDR3 is 13 amino acids long. Trimming took 5 bases from V and 5 from J, leaving 13 bases between them. Germline CDR1 is SGHTA and CDR2 is FQGNSA. The CDR3 region has the DNA TGTGCCAGCAGCGACTTGCGCGGTAACGAGCAGTACTTC. Amino acids: CASSDLRGNEQYF.

The V gene is TRBV20-1, the J gene TRBJ1-1; D ambiguous. Trimming took off 2 bases at V and 1 base at J, with 2 bases between the two ends. The CDR3 runs 11 residues. The germline V gene has CDR1 DFQATT and CDR2 SNEGSKA (reference sequence). The CDR3 sequence is CSARQNTEAFF. DNA of the CDR3: TGCAGTGCTAGACAGAACACTGAAGCTTTCTTT.

The chain links TRBV7-9 to TRBJ2-1; 11 positions match TRBD2. The length of the CDR3 is 16 residues. Germline V lookup: CDR1 SEHNR, CDR2 FQNEAQ (reference sequence). V lost 2 bases and J lost 4; bases outside the gene matches: 4. The DNA for the CDR3 is TGTGCCAGCAGCTTACGACTAGCGGGGATGTACAATGAGCAGTTCTTC. Protein product: CASSLRLAGMYNEQFF.

The table lists this clonotype with many counts. J is TRBJ2-7 and V is TRBV11-2; D is undetermined. Germline CDR1 and CDR2: SGHAT and FQNNGV. V shed 0 bases and J shed 4 bases, with 13 bases lying between them. This CDR3 comprises 15 residues. The CDR3 loop is CASSLESGRSYEQYF. Here the CDR3 DNA reads TGTGCCAGCAGCTTAGAATCAGGAAGGAGTTACGAGCAGTACTTC.

The DNA of the CDR3 is TGTGCCAGCAGTTATCCAAGTCAGCCCCAGCATTTT. It encodes CASSYPSQPQHF. The V gene is TRBV7-2, the J gene TRBJ1-5; D remains ambiguous. Germline CDR1 reads SGHTA; CDR2 reads FQGNSA. The CDR3 totals 12 residues. Trimming cost V 6 bases and J 6 bases, with 9 bases left between them.

V usage is TRBV19 and J usage is TRBJ2-3, with 10 bases aligning to TRBD1. CDR1 is LNHDA and CDR2 is SQIVND in the germline V gene (reference sequence). The CDR3 extends over 16 amino acids. Trimming at V came to 3 bases and at J to 3 bases, leaving 6 bases not matched to a gene. CDR3 nucleotide sequence: TGTGCCAGTAGTATGCTTTTGGGACAGGGGACAGATACGCAGTATTTT. Protein: CASSMLLGQGTDTQYF.

This clonotype showed up many times. The chain joins TRBV4-1 to TRBJ2-7; 7 bases line up with TRBD1. Germline V gene sequence: CDR1 MGHRA, CDR2 YSYEKL. The V gene end was trimmed by 1 base and the J gene end by 2 bases; junction bases not matched to a gene: 8. The CDR3 extends over 16 amino acids. The DNA of the CDR3 is TGCGCCAGCAGCCAAGCTTCGGACAGGCCGACCTACGAGCAGTACTTC. This gives the protein CASSQASDRPTYEQYF.

This clonotype was seen a single time. The V and J genes are TRBV28 and TRBJ1-4; D is possibly TRBD1 (5 bases). The germline gives CDR1 MDHEN, CDR2 SYDVKM. The CDR3 covers 15 residues. Trimming took off 7 bases at V and 2 bases at J, with 14 bases between the two ends. The CDR3 reads CASIPGGGTNEKLFF. CDR3 in DNA: TGTGCCAGCATCCCCGGGGGGGGGACTAATGAAAAACTGTTTTTT.

Concerning this clonotype: This sequence may be a read error, since a much larger clone differs from it by one base. The V and J genes are TRBV20-1 and TRBJ1-2; D is uncertain. From germline, CDR1 is DFQATT and CDR2 SNEGSKA (reference sequence). V gave up 3 bases and J gave up 1 base, with 0 bases separating them. The CDR3 runs 10 residues. CDR3 region: CSASNYGYTF. The CDR3 bases are TGCAGTGCTAGTAACTATGGCTACACCTTC.

In this sample, this clonotype turned up a few times. The chain has TRBV11-2 and TRBJ2-7; TRBD2 agrees at 10 bases. Germline CDR1 reads SGHAT; CDR2 reads FQNNGV. J lost 3 bases, V lost 0 bases, and 5 bases had no gene match. This CDR3 has 16 amino acids. CDR3 sequence: CASSLESGRAGYEQYF. The DNA for the CDR3 is TGTGCCAGCAGCTTAGAAAGCGGGAGGGCCGGCTACGAGCAGTACTTC.

V and J are TRBV3-1 and TRBJ2-7; 11 positions match TRBD1. This CDR3 has 15 residues. V lost 4 bases, J lost 3 bases, and 5 bases stayed unmatched. Looked up from germline, CDR1 is LGHDT and CDR2 is YNNKEL (reference sequence). CDR3 coding DNA: TGTGCCAGCAGCCCCTCCGGGACAGGGGGCTACGAGCAGTACTTC. Translating it yields CASSPSGTGGYEQYF.

The J gene is TRBJ2-1, the V gene TRBV6-2 or TRBV6-3; D is possibly TRBD2 (5 bases). Trimming pared 0 bases from V and 1 base from J, leaving 10 bases between. The CDR3 runs 16 residues. Germline loops: CDR1 MNHEY, CDR2 SVGEGT. CDR3 loop: CASSYSPTGSYNEQFF. The CDR3 coding sequence is TGTGCCAGCAGTTACTCTCCGACGGGGTCCTACAATGAGCAGTTCTTC.

This clonotype showed up many times. The rearrangement joins TRBV4-2 to TRBJ2-7; 11 bases are a match to TRBD2. CDR3 length equals 16 residues. J lost 7 bases, V lost 0 bases, and 8 bases had no gene match. CDR1 and CDR2 from the germline V gene are LGHNA and YNFKEQ. This CDR3 reads CASSQDRSGGAEEQYF. The DNA for the CDR3 is TGTGCCAGCAGCCAAGATCGTAGCGGGGGGGCGGAAGAGCAGTACTTC.

The J gene is TRBJ1-1, the V gene TRBV19, with TRBD1 matching 7 bases. The CDR3 runs to 14 residues. Germline assignment: CDR1 LNHDA and CDR2 SQIVND (reference sequence). The ends lost 4 bases at V and 4 bases at J; junction bases unmatched: 6. CDR3 loop: CASSSSRGGTEAFF. For the CDR3, the DNA is TGTGCCAGTAGTAGCTCCAGGGGGGGCACTGAAGCTTTCTTT.

The chain joins TRBV6-2 or TRBV6-3 to TRBJ2-7, with TRBD2 as a possible D gene (6 bases). Deletions cut 2 bases from V and 0 bases from J, with 8 bases between. Germline CDR1 reads MNHEY; CDR2 reads SVGEGT. The CDR3 contains 14 residues. CDR3 region: CASSYGGISYEQYF. The CDR3 DNA is TGTGCCAGCAGTTACGGGGGGATCTCCTACGAGCAGTACTTC.

V gene TRBV6-2 or TRBV6-3 combines with J gene TRBJ2-1; D uncertain. CDR1 MNHEY and CDR2 SVGEGT come from the germline V gene. V lost 5 bases, J lost 4 bases, and 15 bases lay in between. The CDR3 has 15 residues. CDR3 protein: CASSTPAAGYNEQFF. The DNA of the CDR3 is TGTGCCAGCAGTACCCCCGCGGCTGGATACAATGAGCAGTTCTTC.

The chain recombines TRBV4-2 with TRBJ2-7; D is possibly TRBD1 or TRBD2 (6 bases each). The assigned J gene may be wrong: the sequence end matches TRBJ2-1 better. Germline CDR1 LGHNA, CDR2 YNFKEQ. The CDR3 length is 20 residues. The CDR3 here is CASSRDAPRGGTISHYEQFF. The DNA for the CDR3 is TGTGCCAGCAGCCGCGATGCACCCCGAGGGGGGACGATTTCGCACTACGAGCAGTTCTTC.

This clonotype was observed at least ten times. J is TRBJ1-2 and V is TRBV7-2; a weak D match, TRBD1 (5 bases). Germline values: CDR1 SGHTA, CDR2 FQGNSA. The CDR3 is 15 amino acids. V lost 0 bases and J 6 bases, leaving 14 bases between the germline ends. The CDR3 bases are TGTGCCAGCAGCTTAGCAGGGGCAACCATCGATGGCTACACCTTC. Translation: CASSLAGATIDGYTF. Full variable domain (remainder filled in from reference TRBV7-2 and TRBJ1-2): GAGVSQSPSNKVTEKGKDVELRCDPISGHTALYWYRQSLGQGLEFLIYFQGNSAPDKSGLPSDRFSAERTGGSVSTLTIQRTQQEDSAVYLCASSLAGATIDGYTFGSGTRLTVV.

This clonotype was detected many times. The chain couples TRBV7-2 to TRBJ2-1, with D unresolved. The germline CDR1 and CDR2 sequences are SGHTA and FQGNSA. V gave up 1 base and J gave up 8 bases, with 3 bases separating them. The CDR3 has 11 amino acids. The CDR3 sequence: CASSLVDEQFF. The CDR3 DNA reads as TGTGCCAGCAGCTTAGTGGATGAGCAGTTCTTC. The full variable domain, its missing parts supplied by reference TRBV7-2 and TRBJ2-1, is GAGVSQSPSNKVTEKGKDVELRCDPISGHTALYWYRQSLGQGLEFLIYFQGNSAPDKSGLPSDRFSAERTGGSVSTLTIQRTQQEDSAVYLCASSLVDEQFFGPGTRLTVL.

In its sample, this clonotype was seen many times. V is TRBV7-2 and J is TRBJ1-5, with 8 bases lining up with TRBD1. Trimming at V came to 5 bases and at J to 6 bases, leaving 3 bases not matched to a gene. Germline V CDR1 and CDR2: SGHTA, FQGNSA. The CDR3 has 13 amino acids. The CDR3 region is CASSPTGAQPQHF. CDR3 DNA: TGTGCCAGCAGCCCGACAGGGGCTCAGCCCCAGCATTTT. Based on the CDR3 plus reference TRBV7-2 and TRBJ1-5, the full variable domain is GAGVSQSPSNKVTEKGKDVELRCDPISGHTALYWYRQSLGQGLEFLIYFQGNSAPDKSGLPSDRFSAERTGGSVSTLTIQRTQQEDSAVYLCASSPTGAQPQHFGDGTRLSIL.

The J gene is TRBJ1-3, the V gene TRBV7-6; D is unclear. The V and J ends lost 1 base and 0 bases respectively, with 10 bases between them. Germline V gene data show CDR1 as SGHVS and CDR2 as FNYEAQ. This CDR3 contains 16 residues. In nucleotides, the CDR3 is TGTGCCAGCAGCTTAGTGGCTAGGGACTCTGGAAACACCATATATTTT. This translates into CASSLVARDSGNTIYF.

CDR3 sequence: CSVGRGSDTEAFF. The CDR3 DNA sequence: TGCAGCGTTGGAAGGGGATCTGACACTGAAGCTTTCTTT. The rearrangement joins TRBV29-1 to TRBJ1-1; a weak D match, TRBD1 (5 bases). The CDR3 is 13 residues long. V was shortened by 4 bases and J by 3 bases, with 12 bases between the two germline ends. Germline CDR1 and CDR2: SQVTM and ANQGSEA.

This clonotype was counted many times. The V call is TRBV7-2, the J call TRBJ2-2; D is unresolved. Germline V gene data show CDR1 as SGHTA and CDR2 as FQGNSA. Trimming took 3 bases from V and 5 from J, leaving 10 bases between them. The length of the CDR3 is 14 residues. In nucleotides, the CDR3 is TGTGCCAGCAGCTTCTATACGGCTACCGGGGAGCTGTTTTTT. It translates to CASSFYTATGELFF.

The genes are TRBV5-1 and TRBJ1-1; 7 bases match TRBD1. CDR3 length: 14 residues. The V gene end was trimmed by 3 bases and the J gene end by 4 bases; junction bases not matched to a gene: 6. The germline V gene encodes CDR1 SGHRS and CDR2 YFSETQ. The DNA of the CDR3 is TGCGCCAGCAGCTCAACAGGGGCGATCACTGAAGCTTTCTTT. Encoded protein: CASSSTGAITEAFF.

This clonotype was counted once. The CDR3 sequence is CAIQPGQNTGELFF. The CDR3 DNA reads TGTGCCATCCAACCGGGACAAAACACCGGGGAGCTGTTTTTT. The chain has TRBV10-3 and TRBJ2-2, with D maybe TRBD1 (6 bases). The length of the CDR3 is 14 residues. Looked up from germline, CDR1 is ENHRY and CDR2 is SYGVKD. V shed 8 bases and J shed 2 bases, with 12 bases lying between them.